This entry concerns a single TCR beta chain. The target antigen is unknown. This table comes from immunoSEQ multiplex PCR, and its TCRdb copy is limited to in-frame clones, with some not included. The sample lists a few hundred thousand clones, roughly 84% seen once, with roughly 13% in the top ten. The CDR3 loop spans 14 amino acids. Germline CDR1 reads SGHDT; CDR2 reads YYEEEE. V lost 2 bases and J 0 bases, leaving 9 bases between the germline ends. The entry originates in a study of cytomegalovirus exposure and HLA in healthy donors. Study overall: The roughly 120 validation repertoires, a later analysis reported, used the same platform as the 666 first-cohort repertoires.

The donors were members of the validation cohort comprising 100 to 150 subjects, separate from the roughly 700-subject first cohort. Whole-study results and caveats: The classifier reportedly diagnosed cytomegalovirus status with high specificity and sensitivity. According to a subsequent analysis, TCR clusters from the first cohort were inclined to appear together in the roughly 120 validation repertoires.

The sequenced sample consisted of PBMCs. This TCR was recovered from a woman aged 25 to 45 in good health and CMV-seropositive. The chain uses TRBV5-6 and TRBJ2-7; the D call may be TRBD1 or TRBD2 (5 bases each). Written as DNA, the CDR3 is TGTGCCAGCAGCTTAGGGGAGTACTCCTACGAGCAGTACTTC. Its translation: CASSLGEYSYEQYF.